The rows below give T cell receptor beta chains drawn from one sample of a study of cytotoxic CD8 clonotypes in ibrutinib-treated CLL. TCRdb's copy holds only in-frame clones and misses some; the assay was immunoSEQ multiplex PCR. The sample lists 270,000 or so clones, approximately 76% occurring once. The sequencing used PBMCs, collected at disease progression, from a patient treated with ibrutinib. The receptors were sampled from a human donor with chronic lymphocytic leukemia. CDR3s include the opening cysteine and the closing phenylalanine or tryptophan.

j_call v_call cdr3_aa
TRBJ2-3 TRBV18 CASSLASTDTQYF
TRBJ2-6 TRBV21-1 CASSKGDGANVLTF
TRBJ2-1 TRBV19 CASSIGRGRGDEQFF
TRBJ1-5 TRBV9 CASSVDDGLQPQHF
TRBJ1-5 TRBV28 CASSLYQGIQPQHF
TRBJ2-3 TRBV11-3 CASSPGLATDTQYF
TRBJ1-2 TRBV5-1 CASSPRQRYYGYTF
TRBJ2-3 TRBV11-2 CASSFINAASTDTQYF
TRBJ1-3 TRBV4-1 CASSPDNSGNTIYF
TRBJ2-3 TRBV15 CATSTGDTDTQYF
TRBJ1-2 TRBV6-6 CASSKAGDYGYTF
TRBJ2-2 TRBV7-6 CASSFTGTGELFF
TRBJ1-2 TRBV7-2 CARPGDRASGGYTF
TRBJ1-1 TRBV5-1 CASSPGTGNTEAFF
TRBJ2-5 TRBV18 CASSPSTPGTSGQETQYF
TRBJ2-7 TRBV29-1 CSVVSGRDVGQYF
TRBJ1-5 TRBV6-5 CASSYSTSSPQHF
TRBJ1-5 TRBV2 CASSEVTGPYQPQHF
TRBJ1-5 TRBV15 CATSRGRNQPQHF
TRBJ1-1 TRBV18 CASSPGGNTEAFF
TRBJ2-7 TRBV28 CASATGLAGYEQYF
TRBJ2-5 TRBV5-5 CASSLASASGLRTQYF
TRBJ2-7 TRBV6-4 CASSRDRGDEQYF
TRBJ2-7 TRBV27 CASMTRTYEQYF
TRBJ1-4 TRBV5-1 CASSLGVGHEKLFF
TRBJ1-4 TRBV5-1 CASSLVSGRTNEKLFF
TRBJ2-5 TRBV9 CASSVVPDNQETQYF
TRBJ2-3 TRBV9 CASSVLPGSDTQYF
TRBJ1-5 TRBV19 CASNPPDNSNQPQHF
TRBJ1-1 TRBV29-1 CSVREDEAFF